The sample holds one count of the clone carrying this TCR beta chain. From germline, CDR1 is MNHEY and CDR2 SVGAGI. The V segment lost 2 bases and the J segment 9 bases; nucleotides outside the gene matches: 6. This CDR3 has 13 amino acids. Sequencing used immunoSEQ multiplex PCR; TCRdb keeps in-frame clones, though not all of them. The sample lists 160,000 or so clones, 80% occurring once. The sample originates from a study of blood T cell repertoires in COVID-19. Material for sequencing was peripheral blood. The sequence came from a man aged 70 or older with active or convalescent COVID-19. This chain links TRBV6-5 with TRBJ2-5, with TRBD1 matching over 7 bases. The CDR3 nucleotides read TGTGCCAGCAGTTACACTACAGGGGCCGCCCAGTACTTC. Its protein product is CASSYTTGAAQYF.